This T cell receptor (beta chain) was found in a study of long-term antiretroviral therapy in people with HIV. The study, taken as a whole, reports: ART-treated samples gained diversity yet remained below transplant donor controls.

This clone showed up just once. Its cognate antigen is unknown. Each donor provided at least one pre-ART PBMC sample and at least two post-ART PBMC samples. Specimens held roughly 0.95-11 million cryopreserved PBMC prior to DNA extraction. The V and J ends lost 2 bases and 0 bases, in that order; junction bases with no gene match: 2. The CDR3 has 15 amino acids. Germline values: CDR1 LNHDA, CDR2 SQIVND (reference sequence). Sequencing relied on immunoSEQ assay v3.0, run at survey level. Sequencing efforts were directed toward about 40,000-55,000 T-cell genomes per sample. The data were produced by immunoSEQ multiplex PCR, yet TCRdb's version contains in-frame clones alone and is incomplete. The repertoire consists of fewer than 40,000 clones, with about 85% occurring once and the leading ten covering 5.7%.

This clonotype originated in a woman aged 50 to 60 with HIV. The chain is built from TRBV19 and TRBJ2-7; 9 bases are shared with TRBD2. The sample in question was unsorted PBMCs, obtained 3.1 years after starting antiretroviral therapy. CDR3 loop: CASSILAGTSYEQYF. CDR3 nucleotides: TGTGCCAGTAGTATACTAGCGGGGACCTCCTACGAGCAGTACTTC.